This T cell receptor (beta chain) was captured in a study of blood T cells in healthy people across ages. Total RNA was isolated from each sample in quantities of at least 6 micrograms. This clonotype was counted only a few times. Together with a sample-barcoded 5' primer, a J-beta primer mix was included in a second PCR lasting roughly 6 to 12 cycles. Researchers report that a template-switch adaptor with 12 random nucleotides tagged each cDNA molecule. TCRdb used MiXCR to reprocess the 5' RACE reads, holding one entry per CDR3 protein. The data contain 1.5 million to 2 million distinct CDR3 sequences, roughly 32% of them singletons. Germline trimming cut 4 bases from V and 5 bases from J; bases unmatched to any gene: 19. This CDR3 spans 18 amino acids. Germline V gene sequence: CDR1 SEHNR, CDR2 FQNEAQ (reference sequence).

The sequencing sample was made of blood. V gene TRBV7-9 combines with J gene TRBJ1-1; 7 bases fit TRBD1. The TCR was taken from a young woman in good health. The chain's CDR3 is CASSSTHPQGRDFTEAFF. CDR3 sequence (DNA): TGTGCCAGCAGCTCGACCCACCCACAGGGGAGAGATTTTACTGAAGCTTTCTTT.